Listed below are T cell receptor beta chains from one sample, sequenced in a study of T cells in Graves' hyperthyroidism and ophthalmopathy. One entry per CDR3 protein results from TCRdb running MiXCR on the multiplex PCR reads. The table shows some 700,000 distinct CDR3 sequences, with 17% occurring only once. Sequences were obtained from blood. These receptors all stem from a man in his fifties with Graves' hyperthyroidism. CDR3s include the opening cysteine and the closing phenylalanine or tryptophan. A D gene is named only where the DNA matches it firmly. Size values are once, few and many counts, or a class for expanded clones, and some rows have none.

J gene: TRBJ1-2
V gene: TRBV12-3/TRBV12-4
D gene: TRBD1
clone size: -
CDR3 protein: CASSTRIDRAGYTF
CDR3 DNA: TGTGCCAGCAGTACCCGGATAGACAGGGCCGGCTACACCTTC

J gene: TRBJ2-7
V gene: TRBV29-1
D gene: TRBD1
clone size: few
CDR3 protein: CSVEGPETGTPYEQYF
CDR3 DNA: TGCAGCGTTGAAGGGCCCGAGACAGGGACGCCCTACGAGCAGTACTTC

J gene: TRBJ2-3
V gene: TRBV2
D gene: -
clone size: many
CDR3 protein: CASRKDSMAADTQYF
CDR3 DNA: TGTGCCAGCAGGAAAGACAGTATGGCTGCAGATACGCAGTATTTT

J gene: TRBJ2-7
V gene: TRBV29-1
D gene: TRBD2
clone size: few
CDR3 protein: CSVVGLAGTYEQYF
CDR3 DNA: TGCAGCGTTGTGGGACTAGCGGGAACCTACGAGCAGTACTTC

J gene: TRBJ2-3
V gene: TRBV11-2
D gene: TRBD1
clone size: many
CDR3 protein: CASSLRDRDRTDTQYF
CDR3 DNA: TGTGCCAGCAGCTTGAGGGACAGGGACCGCACAGATACGCAGTATTTT

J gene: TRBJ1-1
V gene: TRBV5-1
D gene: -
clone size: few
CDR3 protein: CASSWQGTTEAFF
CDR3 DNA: TGCGCCAGCAGCTGGCAGGGAACCACTGAAGCTTTCTTT

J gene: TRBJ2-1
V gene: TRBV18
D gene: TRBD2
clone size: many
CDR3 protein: CASSPSGMDEQFF
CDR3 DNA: TGTGCCAGCTCACCTAGCGGGATGGATGAGCAGTTCTTC

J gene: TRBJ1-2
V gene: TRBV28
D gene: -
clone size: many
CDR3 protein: CASRPTSGIRGGYTF
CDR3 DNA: TGTGCCAGCAGGCCAACCTCGGGAATTCGTGGAGGCTACACCTTC

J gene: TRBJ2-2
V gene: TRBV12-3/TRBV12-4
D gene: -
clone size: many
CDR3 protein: CASSFGTLFTGELFF
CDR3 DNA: TGTGCCAGCAGTTTCGGAACCCTTTTCACCGGGGAGCTGTTTTTT

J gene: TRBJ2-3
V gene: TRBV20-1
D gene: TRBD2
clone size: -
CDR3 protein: CSATEGGITDTQYF
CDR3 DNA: TGCAGTGCTACGGAGGGAGGGATCACAGATACGCAGTATTTT

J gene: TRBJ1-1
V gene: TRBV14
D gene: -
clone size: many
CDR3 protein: CASSQGMNTEAFF
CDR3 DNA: TGTGCCAGCAGCCAAGGAATGAACACTGAAGCTTTCTTT

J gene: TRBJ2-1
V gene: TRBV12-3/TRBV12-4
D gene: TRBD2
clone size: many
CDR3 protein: CASSLILAGGGEQFF
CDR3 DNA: TGTGCCAGCAGTTTAATACTAGCGGGAGGAGGAGAGCAGTTCTTC